These 5 T cell receptor beta chains were all obtained from the same sample, sequenced in a study of blood T cell repertoires in COVID-19 (dated by TCRdb to about 2020). The library was made by the immunoSEQ multiplex PCR assay. TCRdb limited this immuneACCESS table to in-frame rearrangements with V and J called. A share of clones is missing; checked studies link under half to unresolved V genes, and the rest is unexplained. For this sample the table gives about 210,000 clones, of which around 81% were detected only once. The top ten clones comprise 7.2% of the sample. The sequenced material came from peripheral blood. The receptors shown here come from a woman in her 70s with acute or convalescent COVID-19.

CDR3 DNA: TGTGCCAGCAGCTTATTGTCTCGACTAGCGGGGGGAAATGAGCAGTTCTTC. Its translation: CASSLLSRLAGGNEQFF. The chain recombines TRBV7-2 with TRBJ2-1; 13 positions match TRBD2. The junction had 8 bases not matched to a gene; V was cut back by 2 bases and J by 7 bases. Germline V gene data show CDR1 as SGHTA and CDR2 as FQGNSA. The CDR3 is made up of 17 amino acids.

V and J are TRBV25-1 and TRBJ1-5, with 7 bases that match TRBD1. Trimming took 2 bases from V and 5 from J; bases not matched to a gene: 6. The CDR3 totals 15 residues. CDR1 is MGHDK and CDR2 is SYGVNS in the germline V gene. In DNA form, the CDR3 reads TGTGCCAGCAGTGAAAAAGGGGGCAGGTATCAGCCCCAGCATTTT. Residues: CASSEKGGRYQPQHF. Combining the CDR3 with reference TRBV25-1 and TRBJ1-5 gives the whole variable domain EADIYQTPRYLVIGTGKKITLECSQTMGHDKMYWYQQDPGMELHLIHYSYGVNSTEKGDLSSESTVSRIRTEHFPLTLESARPSHTSQYLCASSEKGGRYQPQHFGDGTRLSIL.

This sequence joins TRBV7-9 and TRBJ2-7; a possible D gene is TRBD1 (5 bases). The germline V gene has CDR1 SEHNR and CDR2 FQNEAQ (reference sequence). V dropped 8 bases and J dropped 6 bases, with 11 bases sitting between them. CDR3 length: 11 residues. CDR3 loop: CASGQGGEQYF. The CDR3 DNA is TGTGCCAGCGGGCAGGGCGGCGAGCAGTACTTC.

Within the sample, this clone is medium-sized. The chain carries TRBV10-3 and TRBJ2-3; D possibly corresponds to TRBD1 (6 bases). The CDR3 spans 16 residues. Germline CDR1 ENHRY, CDR2 SYGVKD. V dropped 8 bases and J dropped 1 base, with 19 bases sitting between them. The CDR3 is CAIEDPGKGGTDTQYF. The CDR3 nucleotides are TGTGCCATCGAAGATCCAGGGAAGGGGGGCACAGATACGCAGTATTTT.

The chain joins TRBV12-3 or TRBV12-4 to TRBJ1-2, with 8 bases identical to TRBD1. V shed 5 bases, J shed 3 bases, and the junction held 2 bases outside the gene matches. This CDR3 comprises 13 residues. The CDR3 protein is CASSLDRDYGYTF. In DNA, the CDR3 is TGTGCCAGCAGTCTGGACAGGGACTATGGCTACACCTTC.